The 24 T cell receptor beta chains below were found in one sample sequenced in a study of blood T cell repertoires in COVID-19. TCRdb's table, derived via immunoSEQ multiplex PCR, lists solely in-frame clones and lacks some. The table includes about 110,000 clones, approximately 85% detected once. The sequenced material came from peripheral blood. These receptors all come from a human donor in a cohort sampled during active COVID-19.

V is TRBV30 and J is TRBJ2-7, with D hard to call. Germline V gene sequence: CDR1 GTSNPN, CDR2 SVGIG (reference sequence). CDR3 length: 12 residues. V was shortened by 2 bases and J by 6 bases, with 11 bases between the two germline ends. DNA for the CDR3: TGTGCCTGGAGTAGAACGAGAGTCGAGCAGTACTTC. This gives the protein CAWSRTRVEQYF.

Note on this clone: Other DNA sequences in this sample translate to the same CDR3. The chain has TRBV11-2 and TRBJ1-1; 9 nucleotides agree with TRBD1. Germline CDR1 SGHAT, CDR2 FQNNGV. J was trimmed by 4 bases and V by 3 bases; bases with no gene match: 0. The CDR3 extends over 13 amino acids. The CDR3 reads CASSLTGGTEAFF. For the CDR3, the DNA is TGTGCCAGCAGCTTGACAGGGGGCACTGAAGCTTTCTTT.

This sequence joins TRBV6-1 and TRBJ2-7, with 8 bases fitting TRBD2. The ends lost 3 bases at V and 2 bases at J; junction bases unmatched: 0. Per the germline V gene, CDR1 is MNHNS and CDR2 is SASEGT. The CDR3 has 13 amino acids. This CDR3 reads CASSEGLAYEQYF. DNA of the CDR3: TGTGCCAGCAGTGAGGGACTAGCCTACGAGCAGTACTTC.

The chain links TRBV10-3 to TRBJ2-5, with no clear D. CDR1 ENHRY and CDR2 SYGVKD come from the germline V gene. Trimming shortened V by 3 bases and J by 1 base, and 9 bases separated the two germline ends. The CDR3 is made up of 14 amino acids. The CDR3 DNA follows: TGTGCCATCAGTGAAAGAGTCCCCCAAGAGACCCAGTACTTC. It codes for CAISERVPQETQYF.

This chain uses TRBV6-5 with TRBJ1-2; no clear D gene. CDR1 is MNHEY, CDR2 SVGAGI, per germline. This CDR3 comprises 11 residues. Deletions cut 5 bases from V and 8 bases from J, with 9 bases between. The CDR3, as DNA: TGTGCCAGCAGTCCCCAGGTCGGCTACACCTTC. It translates to CASSPQVGYTF.

V and J are TRBV9 and TRBJ2-7; 11 positions match TRBD2. V lost 0 bases, J lost 4 bases, and 6 bases stayed unmatched. This CDR3 spans 16 amino acids. Germline V gene lookup returns CDR1 SGDLS and CDR2 YYNGEE. CDR3 region: CASSVGVAGGPYEQYF. The CDR3 nucleotides read TGTGCCAGCAGCGTAGGGGTAGCGGGAGGGCCGTACGAGCAGTACTTC.

The chain joins TRBV19 to TRBJ2-1; tentative D call: TRBD1 (5 bases). V lost 7 bases and J 4 bases, leaving 20 bases between the germline ends. CDR1 is LNHDA and CDR2 is SQIVND in the germline V gene (reference sequence). This CDR3 region has 16 residues. Here the CDR3 reads CASKDPLGAGYNEQFF. CDR3 in DNA: TGTGCCAGTAAGGACCCCCTAGGGGCCGGGTACAATGAGCAGTTCTTC.

The rearrangement uses TRBV3-1 (or the pseudogene TRBV3-2) and TRBJ2-5, with a tentative D call TRBD1 (6 bases). CDR1 LGHDT and CDR2 YNNKEL come from the germline V gene (reference sequence). The CDR3 loop spans 15 amino acids. V gave up 1 base and J gave up 1 base, with 10 bases separating them. The CDR3, as DNA: TGTGCCAGCAGCCAAGGTTCGGACAGCCAAGAGACCCAGTACTTC. Translated: CASSQGSDSQETQYF.

The chain couples TRBV7-2 to TRBJ1-2, with 9 positions matching TRBD1. This CDR3 spans 12 amino acids. The V and J ends lost 8 bases and 7 bases, in that order; junction bases with no gene match: 5. Germline lookup yields CDR1 SGHTA and CDR2 FQGNSA. The CDR3 nucleotides read TGTGCCAGCGGGACAGGGACTATTGGCTACACCTTC. It is translated as CASGTGTIGYTF.

The chain joins TRBV5-4 to TRBJ2-5; weak D call: TRBD1 (5 bases). Germline V gives CDR1 SGHNT, CDR2 YYREEE (reference sequence). This CDR3 has 15 residues. The V end was cut by 4 bases, the J end by 1 base, with 14 bases between. The CDR3 bases are TGTGCCAGCAGCGTGAAGACAGCTTTCCAAGAGACCCAGTACTTC. Protein product: CASSVKTAFQETQYF.

The chain employs TRBV7-3 and TRBJ2-2, with D possibly being TRBD2 (6 bases). The CDR3 is made up of 15 amino acids. Per germline, CDR1 SGHTA and CDR2 FQGTGA. With 5 bases removed from V and 3 bases from J, the gap between germline ends came to 13 bases. CDR3 nucleotides: TGTGCCAGCAGCCTCGGGGACTTCTACACCGGGGAGCTGTTTTTT. This codes for CASSLGDFYTGELFF.

The V gene is TRBV5-1, the J gene TRBJ2-3; 9 bases align to TRBD2. This CDR3 has 14 residues. V shed 4 bases and J 4 bases; nucleotides not matched to a gene: 4. In germline, CDR1 is SGHRS, CDR2 YFSETQ. The CDR3 sequence: CASSPGTSSDTQYF. CDR3 DNA: TGCGCCAGCAGCCCCGGGACTAGCTCAGATACGCAGTATTTT.

This chain joins TRBV30 and TRBJ1-1, with a weak D call TRBD1 (5 bases). Germline CDR1 is GTSNPN and CDR2 is SVGIG (reference sequence). Trimming removed 1 base at V and 1 base at J, with 10 bases between. The CDR3 runs 14 residues. The CDR3: CAWSEYRRNTEAFF. As DNA, the CDR3 is TGTGCCTGGAGTGAGTACAGGAGGAACACTGAAGCTTTCTTT.

The chain joins TRBV27 to TRBJ1-1; 10 positions agree with TRBD1. The CDR3 is 14 residues long. Germline V lookup: CDR1 MNHEY, CDR2 SMNVEV (reference sequence). Trimming at V came to 0 bases and at J to 10 bases, leaving 5 bases not matched to a gene. The CDR3 region has the DNA TGTGCCAGCAGTTTATCGGGACAGGGGATGGTAGCTTTCTTT. This translates into CASSLSGQGMVAFF.

The V and J genes are TRBV6-1 and TRBJ2-7, with 7 bases aligning to TRBD1. The germline CDR1 and CDR2 sequences are MNHNS and SASEGT. The CDR3 covers 16 residues. Trimming took 2 bases from V and 0 from J; bases not matched to a gene: 7. The CDR3 is CASSEQPGQYSYEQYF. The DNA of the CDR3 is TGTGCCAGCAGTGAACAACCGGGACAGTACTCCTACGAGCAGTACTTC.

J is TRBJ2-5 and V is TRBV7-3, with D hard to call. The CDR3 spans 13 residues. Per germline, CDR1 SGHTA and CDR2 FQGTGA. V dropped 3 bases and J dropped 3 bases, with 8 bases sitting between them. CDR3 residues: CASSLVPEETQYF. CDR3 in DNA: TGTGCCAGCAGCTTGGTCCCGGAAGAGACCCAGTACTTC. The full variable domain, in which reference TRBV7-3 and TRBJ2-5 provide the parts outside the CDR3, is GAGVSQTPSNKVTEKGKYVELRCDPISGHTALYWYRQSLGQGPEFLIYFQGTGAADDSGLPNDRFFAVRPEGSVSTLKIQRTERGDSAVYLCASSLVPEETQYFGPGTRLLVL.

This chain joins TRBV6-5 and TRBJ2-6; D gene uncertain. Trimming cost V 7 bases and J 0 bases, with 4 bases left between them. The CDR3 consists of 13 residues. Germline values: CDR1 MNHEY, CDR2 SVGAGI. The CDR3 spells CASINSGANVLTF. The CDR3 DNA is TGTGCCAGCATCAACTCTGGGGCCAACGTCCTGACTTTC.

V usage is TRBV7-2 and J usage is TRBJ1-1; 9 bases map to TRBD1. Germline V gene sequence: CDR1 SGHTA, CDR2 FQGNSA. The V gene end was trimmed by 5 bases and the J gene end by 2 bases; junction bases not matched to a gene: 12. There are 17 residues in the CDR3. Written as DNA, the CDR3 is TGTGCCAGCAGCCTCGGACAGGGGAGAGAGAAAAACACTGAAGCTTTCTTT. This encodes CASSLGQGREKNTEAFF. Using reference TRBV7-2 and TRBJ1-1 for the parts outside the CDR3, the full variable domain is GAGVSQSPSNKVTEKGKDVELRCDPISGHTALYWYRQSLGQGLEFLIYFQGNSAPDKSGLPSDRFSAERTGGSVSTLTIQRTQQEDSAVYLCASSLGQGREKNTEAFFGQGTRLTVV.

The rearrangement joins TRBV20-1 to TRBJ2-7; 7 bases match TRBD2. V was pared by 3 bases and J by 1 base, with 9 bases of the junction left unmatched. Germline V gives CDR1 DFQATT, CDR2 SNEGSKA (reference sequence). The CDR3 has 15 amino acids. CDR3 coding DNA: TGCAGTGCTAGTGTGGTTCCTAGCGGTTCCTACGAGCAGTACTTC. This encodes CSASVVPSGSYEQYF.

The chain carries TRBV19 and TRBJ1-5, with D maybe TRBD1 (5 bases). This CDR3 region has 15 residues. V gave up 5 bases and J gave up 2 bases, with 13 bases separating them. Germline V gives CDR1 LNHDA, CDR2 SQIVND (reference sequence). CDR3 region: CASSDQGWGNQPQHF. As DNA, the CDR3 is TGTGCCAGTAGTGATCAGGGATGGGGCAATCAGCCCCAGCATTTT.

V usage is TRBV5-1 and J usage is TRBJ1-3; no reliable D call. The germline CDR1 and CDR2 sequences are SGHRS and YFSETQ. Trimming left V 0 bases short and J 1 base short, with 14 bases between. This CDR3 has 17 amino acids. The CDR3 region has the DNA TGCGCCAGCAGCTTGGAGGTTCAGCGGCAATCTGGAAACACCATATATTTT. This sequence encodes CASSLEVQRQSGNTIYF.

CDR3 in DNA: TGTGCCAGCAGTGAACTCGCGGGGGACTATGGCTACACCTTC. Protein sequence: CASSELAGDYGYTF. The chain has TRBV6-1 and TRBJ1-2; TRBD1 is a possible D gene (5 bases). CDR3 length equals 14 residues. Trimming shortened V by 2 bases and J by 3 bases, and 10 bases separated the two germline ends. Germline V gene data show CDR1 as MNHNS and CDR2 as SASEGT.

The chain has TRBV2 and TRBJ1-2; 11 bases are shared with TRBD1. V shed 8 bases, J shed 6 bases, and the junction held 5 bases outside the gene matches. In germline, CDR1 is SNHLY, CDR2 FYNNEI. This CDR3 has 13 residues. Here the CDR3 reads CASHPDRGHGYTF. The CDR3 DNA is TGTGCCAGCCACCCGGACAGGGGGCATGGCTACACCTTC.

The rearrangement links TRBV5-1 to TRBJ2-3; no definite D call. The V end lost 6 bases, the J end lost 6 bases, and 8 bases lay between the germline ends. This CDR3 has 11 amino acids. The V gene's germline CDR1 is SGHRS and CDR2 YFSETQ. The CDR3 region has the DNA TGCGCCAGCACCCTTCGGGATACGCAGTATTTT. This codes for CASTLRDTQYF.